Following are 30 T cell receptor beta chains from one sample sequenced in a study of PD-L1 blockade in urothelial cancer. Noted time point: peripheral blood 6 weeks after treatment start. TCRdb's table, derived via immunoSEQ multiplex PCR, lists solely in-frame clones and lacks some. This table holds around 110,000 clones, around nine tenths found once. Sequenced here: PBMCs, sampled around atezolizumab (anti-PD-L1) treatment. The source is a man aged 55 to 70 with urothelial cancer.

The J gene is TRBJ2-7, the V gene TRBV4-1; maybe TRBD2 (6 bases). This CDR3 is 15 amino acids long. CDR1 is MGHRA, CDR2 YSYEKL, per germline. V lost 3 bases to trimming and J lost 2 bases, with 14 bases between them. The CDR3: CASSQAPGEAYEQYF. Here the CDR3 DNA reads TGCGCCAGCAGCCAGGCCCCCGGGGAGGCCTACGAGCAGTACTTC.

This chain joins TRBV28 and TRBJ2-7; 11 nucleotides align to TRBD1. Trimming removed 7 bases from V and 3 bases from J; junction bases left unmatched: 5. Germline V gene data show CDR1 as MDHEN and CDR2 as SYDVKM. The CDR3 is 14 amino acids. The CDR3 region has the DNA TGTGCCAGCAACCCGGACAGGGGGCTCTACGAGCAGTACTTC. Its translation: CASNPDRGLYEQYF. The variable domain in full, with the rest retrieved from reference TRBV28 and TRBJ2-7, is DVKVTQSSRYLVKRTGEKVFLECVQDMDHENMFWYRQDPGLGLRLIYFSYDVKMKEKGDIPEGYSVSREKKERFSLILESASTNQTSMYLCASNPDRGLYEQYFGPGTRLTVT.

This clone was counted once. The genes are TRBV28 and TRBJ2-7; 7 positions match TRBD1. The germline V gene encodes CDR1 MDHEN and CDR2 SYDVKM. CDR3 size: 15 residues. The junction had 9 bases not matched to a gene; V was cut back by 5 bases and J by 2 bases. In DNA, the CDR3 is TGTGCCAGCAGTAGCCCGACAGGGTCCACCTACGAGCAGTACTTC. It yields the protein CASSSPTGSTYEQYF.

The rearrangement uses TRBV11-1 and TRBJ2-2; D not resolved. This CDR3 has 15 amino acids. The ends were cut back, 3 bases at V and 1 base at J, with 9 bases in the middle. The germline V gene encodes CDR1 SGHAT and CDR2 FQDESV (reference sequence). CDR3 sequence: CASSFYRENTGELFF. The CDR3 DNA is TGTGCCAGCAGCTTTTACAGAGAGAACACCGGGGAGCTGTTTTTT.

The genes are TRBV2 and TRBJ1-1; D perhaps matches TRBD1 (5 bases). In germline, CDR1 is SNHLY, CDR2 FYNNEI. V shed 5 bases and J shed 6 bases, with 22 bases lying between them. This CDR3 is 16 amino acids long. Here the CDR3 reads CASSFSLAGYGPEAFF. CDR3 sequence (DNA): TGTGCCAGCAGTTTTAGCTTGGCAGGGTACGGACCTGAAGCTTTCTTT.

The chain carries TRBV21-1 and TRBJ1-5; the D call in the table, TRBD1, was not verified against the DNA. TRBV21-1 is classified as a pseudogene. This CDR3 is 16 amino acids long. DNA of the CDR3: TGTGCCAGCAGCCGCTCCGGGACAAGGACGGGTCAGCCCCAGCATTTT. The encoded protein is CASSRSGTRTGQPQHF.

The chain carries TRBV5-1 and TRBJ2-7; 8 bases line up with TRBD2. The V segment lost 1 base and the J segment 5 bases; nucleotides outside the gene matches: 8. CDR3 length equals 15 residues. CDR1 SGHRS and CDR2 YFSETQ come from the germline V gene. CDR3 DNA: TGCGCCAGCAGCTTGACCGGGACTAGTTCCCACGAGCAGTACTTC. Encoded protein: CASSLTGTSSHEQYF.

Details on this clone: A read error may account for a junction end that differs from germline. The genes are TRBV18 and TRBJ2-7, with a weak D call TRBD2 (5 bases). This CDR3 region has 15 residues. CDR1 KGHSH and CDR2 LQKENI come from the germline V gene. The CDR3 here is CASSPLGSEDYEQYF. The CDR3 DNA reads as TGTGCCAGCTCCCCACTAGGCAGCGAGGACTACGAGCAGTACTTC.

V is TRBV7-8 and J is TRBJ1-5, with 8 bases lining up with TRBD1. The V and J ends lost 4 bases and 1 base, in that order; junction bases with no gene match: 9. In germline, CDR1 is SGHVS, CDR2 FQNEAQ. The CDR3 length is 17 residues. Here the CDR3 reads CASSSWTGSKSNQPQHF. CDR3 sequence (DNA): TGTGCCAGCAGCTCTTGGACAGGGTCGAAGAGCAATCAGCCCCAGCATTTT.

V gene TRBV27 combines with J gene TRBJ1-1, with TRBD1 identical over 8 bases. V shed 8 bases, J shed 5 bases, and the junction held 13 bases outside the gene matches. There are 15 residues in the CDR3. CDR1 MNHEY and CDR2 SMNVEV come from the germline V gene (reference sequence). The CDR3 here is CASGLTAGTGTEAFF. In nucleotides, the CDR3 is TGTGCCAGCGGACTTACGGCCGGGACAGGAACTGAAGCTTTCTTT.

The chain has TRBV10-2 and TRBJ1-5, with TRBD1 matching over 8 bases. The trim removed 2 bases at V and 5 bases at J, leaving 8 bases unmatched. This CDR3 has 16 residues. Looked up from germline, CDR1 is WSHSY and CDR2 is SAAADI. The CDR3 sequence: CASSEDRGAGDQPQHF. The CDR3 nucleotides read TGCGCCAGCAGTGAGGACAGGGGAGCAGGTGATCAGCCCCAGCATTTT.

The rearrangement links TRBV28 to TRBJ2-5; the match to TRBD1 covers 8 bases. This CDR3 has 13 amino acids. The ends lost 5 bases at V and 5 bases at J; junction bases unmatched: 4. Looked up from germline, CDR1 is MDHEN and CDR2 is SYDVKM. The CDR3 reads CASSPGGAETQYF. The CDR3 DNA follows: TGTGCCAGCAGTCCAGGGGGCGCGGAGACCCAGTACTTC. Full variable domain (remainder filled in from reference TRBV28 and TRBJ2-5): DVKVTQSSRYLVKRTGEKVFLECVQDMDHENMFWYRQDPGLGLRLIYFSYDVKMKEKGDIPEGYSVSREKKERFSLILESASTNQTSMYLCASSPGGAETQYFGPGTRLLVL.

V and J are TRBV2 and TRBJ2-7; D perhaps matches TRBD2 (6 bases). V gave up 6 bases and J gave up 3 bases, with 18 bases separating them. The CDR3 is 15 amino acids. The germline V gene has CDR1 SNHLY and CDR2 FYNNEI. Here the CDR3 reads CASRLASLNIYEQYF. CDR3 nucleotides: TGTGCCAGCAGACTAGCAAGCCTAAACATCTACGAGCAGTACTTC.

The chain links TRBV19 to TRBJ2-1; 7 positions agree with TRBD1. The CDR3 spans 16 residues. J lost 4 bases, V lost 3 bases, and 9 bases had no gene match. Germline CDR1 LNHDA, CDR2 SQIVND (reference sequence). For the CDR3, the DNA is TGTGCCAGTAGTATTTCGCCCGGGACAGATTACAATGAGCAGTTCTTC. Protein product: CASSISPGTDYNEQFF.

CDR3 amino acids: CASSPYGGTVNQPQHF. The CDR3 coding sequence is TGTGCCAGCTCACCATACGGAGGGACAGTCAATCAGCCCCAGCATTTT. V is TRBV18 and J is TRBJ1-5, with 7 bases identical to TRBD1. Germline values: CDR1 KGHSH, CDR2 LQKENI. After removal of 2 bases from V and 3 bases from J, the junction contained 7 bases not matched to a gene. This CDR3 has 16 amino acids.

The CDR3 nucleotides read TGTGCCAGCTCACCAGAGGTCAGCTCCTACGAGCAGTACTTC. Translated: CASSPEVSSYEQYF. J is TRBJ2-7 and V is TRBV18; D is uncertain. This CDR3 is 14 amino acids long. CDR1 and CDR2 from the germline V gene are KGHSH and LQKENI. The V end lost 2 bases, the J end lost 0 bases, and 8 bases lay between the germline ends.

The genes are TRBV9 and TRBJ1-4; D perhaps matches TRBD1 (6 bases). This CDR3 comprises 15 residues. With 3 bases removed from V and 7 bases from J, the gap between germline ends came to 16 bases. The V gene's germline CDR1 is SGDLS and CDR2 YYNGEE. The CDR3, as DNA: TGTGCCAGCAGCGAGCCCCTAGGGGGGGTTGAAAAACTGTTTTTT. As protein: CASSEPLGGVEKLFF.

The chain joins TRBV9 to TRBJ1-4; no definite D call. The CDR3 sequence is 13 residues long. In germline, CDR1 is SGDLS, CDR2 YYNGEE. V was pared by 0 bases and J by 7 bases, with 7 bases between. The CDR3 nucleotides are TGTGCCAGCAGCGTAGGGGAGAGTGAAAAACTGTTTTTT. Translation: CASSVGESEKLFF. Complete variable domain (other parts from reference TRBV9 and TRBJ1-4): DSGVTQTPKHLITATGQRVTLRCSPRSGDLSVYWYQQSLDQGLQFLIQYYNGEERAKGNILERFSAQQFPDLHSELNLSSLELGDSALYFCASSVGESEKLFFGSGTQLSVL.

This rearrangement joins TRBV28 to TRBJ1-2, with D unclear. There are 13 residues in the CDR3. CDR1 and CDR2 (germline): MDHEN, SYDVKM. Between the trimmed V and J ends, which lost 10 bases and 8 bases, there was a span of 20 bases. The CDR3: CATIDGRVGGYTF. The CDR3 DNA reads as TGTGCCACCATAGACGGGAGGGTAGGAGGCTACACCTTC.

The chain is built from TRBV7-8 and TRBJ2-1, with 14 bases matching TRBD2. The V gene end was trimmed by 3 bases and the J gene end by 10 bases; junction bases not matched to a gene: 8. The germline V gene encodes CDR1 SGHVS and CDR2 FQNEAQ. The CDR3 spans 16 residues. CDR3 residues: CASSLTGTSGGREQFF. Here the CDR3 DNA reads TGTGCCAGCAGCTTGACCGGGACTAGCGGGGGCAGGGAGCAGTTCTTC.

V is TRBV6-1 and J is TRBJ2-7, with 13 bases matching TRBD2. Germline CDR1 MNHNS, CDR2 SASEGT. V lost 7 bases, J lost 3 bases, and 3 bases stayed unmatched. The CDR3 runs to 14 residues. CDR3 amino acids: CASMGLAGIYEQYF. Written as DNA, the CDR3 is TGTGCCAGCATGGGACTAGCGGGGATCTACGAGCAGTACTTC.

The V gene is TRBV5-1, the J gene TRBJ1-2, with 7 bases matching TRBD1. Germline-derived CDR1 and CDR2 are SGHRS and YFSETQ. J lost 4 bases, V lost 3 bases, and 9 bases had no gene match. The CDR3 extends over 15 amino acids. The CDR3 sequence is CASSSQGPQSYGYTF. The CDR3 bases are TGCGCCAGCAGCTCACAGGGGCCGCAATCCTATGGCTACACCTTC.

This clone was observed a single time. The gene calls are TRBV6-6 and TRBJ2-3, with 12 nucleotides matching TRBD2. Losses at the gene ends were 4 bases for V and 3 bases for J; bases not matched to a gene: 5. Germline assignment: CDR1 MNHNY and CDR2 SVGAGI (reference sequence). The CDR3 spans 16 residues. CDR3 nucleotides: TGTGCCAGCAGTTTTGGTGGACTAGCGGGGACAGATACGCAGTATTTT. Translating it yields CASSFGGLAGTDTQYF.

The chain carries TRBV28 and TRBJ2-7, with 8 bases fitting TRBD1. The CDR3 loop spans 15 amino acids. The germline V gene has CDR1 MDHEN and CDR2 SYDVKM. V was pared by 6 bases and J by 1 base, with 8 bases of the junction left unmatched. The CDR3 DNA reads TGTGCCAGCAGCCTCATCGGACAGGGTTCCTACGAGCAGTACTTC. This codes for CASSLIGQGSYEQYF.

The rearrangement uses TRBV10-1 and TRBJ2-4; tentatively, D is TRBD2 (6 bases). This CDR3 spans 16 amino acids. Per the germline V gene, CDR1 is WNHNN and CDR2 is SYGVQD (reference sequence). Trimming took off 6 bases at V and 1 base at J, with 16 bases between the two ends. In nucleotides, the CDR3 is TGCGCCAGCAGCCCGGGACTCCTTGGTGCCAAAAACATTCAGTACTTC. This codes for CASSPGLLGAKNIQYF.

For the CDR3, the DNA is TGCGCCAGCAGCTTGGGATCCGGCGCGGGGCAGCCCCAGCATTTT. Its protein is CASSLGSGAGQPQHF. The chain couples TRBV5-1 to TRBJ1-5; D gene ambiguous. The V gene lost 0 bases and the J gene lost 7 bases, with 14 bases spanning the gap. CDR3 size: 15 residues. The germline CDR1 and CDR2 sequences are SGHRS and YFSETQ.

This clone was detected only a few times. This sequence joins TRBV14 and TRBJ1-1; 7 positions match TRBD1. This CDR3 region has 14 residues. In germline, CDR1 is SGHDN, CDR2 FVKESK. Unmatched junction bases numbered 6, after V lost 3 bases and J lost 5 bases. This CDR3 is CASSHDRVATEAFF. The CDR3 DNA sequence: TGTGCCAGCAGCCACGACAGGGTGGCAACTGAAGCTTTCTTT.

The chain employs TRBV7-3 and TRBJ2-1; 7 bases are shared with TRBD1. The V segment lost 5 bases and the J segment 5 bases; nucleotides outside the gene matches: 3. This CDR3 spans 13 amino acids. Germline CDR1 is SGHTA and CDR2 is FQGTGA. The chain's CDR3 is CASSLDRDNEQFF. In nucleotides, the CDR3 is TGTGCCAGCAGCCTCGACAGGGACAATGAGCAGTTCTTC.

This sequence joins TRBV5-1 and TRBJ1-2; 7 bases are shared with TRBD1. Germline CDR1 SGHRS, CDR2 YFSETQ. V lost 4 bases to trimming and J lost 8 bases; unmatched junction nucleotides: 14. The CDR3 totals 15 residues. The CDR3 DNA reads TGCGCCAGCAGCACCTCAGGACAGGCGGGAAGGGGCTACACCTTC. This encodes CASSTSGQAGRGYTF. Using reference TRBV5-1 and TRBJ1-2 for the parts outside the CDR3, the full variable domain is KAGVTQTPRYLIKTRGQQVTLSCSPISGHRSVSWYQQTPGQGLQFLFEYFSETQRNKGNFPGRFSGRQFSNSRSEMNVSTLELGDSALYLCASSTSGQAGRGYTFGSGTRLTVV.

This chain connects TRBV27 to TRBJ2-3; D is perhaps TRBD2 (6 bases). The CDR3 covers 16 residues. Germline CDR1 reads MNHEY; CDR2 reads SMNVEV (reference sequence). Trimming left V 2 bases short and J 1 base short, with 13 bases between. The CDR3 nucleotides are TGTGCCAGCAGTTTAAGGGAGGCCGAAGGCACAGATACGCAGTATTTT. This gives the protein CASSLREAEGTDTQYF.